This T cell receptor (beta chain) is from a study of glioma-infiltrating T cells. Study details: Glioblastomas were WHO grade IV, sampled at first diagnosis; low-grade were grade II.

The iRepertoire nested amplicon-rescue multiplex PCR amplified TCR alpha and beta CDR3s from RNA. One-step reverse transcription and amplification started from approximately 100-400 ng of tissue mRNA or PBMC total RNA. TCRdb independently ran MiXCR on the multiplex PCR reads; one entry per CDR3 protein. The sample includes more than 350,000 distinct CDR3 sequences, roughly two fifths of them seen just once. As to this clonotype: With a much larger clone just one base away, this may be a read error.

From germline, CDR1 is MDHEN and CDR2 SYDVKM. Trimming took 10 bases from V and 3 from J, leaving 13 bases between them. The CDR3 is 13 residues long. The sequence derives from a human donor with low-grade glioma or glioblastoma, undergoing nonglioma brain surgery, or in good health (not recorded which). The chain joins TRBV28 to TRBJ2-1, with D maybe TRBD1 (5 bases). The sequencing input was glioma tissue, nonneoplastic brain tissue, or PBMCs (not recorded which). The CDR3: CATTWGYYNEQFF. CDR3 sequence (DNA): TGTGCCACCACGTGGGGCTACTACAATGAGCAGTTCTTC.